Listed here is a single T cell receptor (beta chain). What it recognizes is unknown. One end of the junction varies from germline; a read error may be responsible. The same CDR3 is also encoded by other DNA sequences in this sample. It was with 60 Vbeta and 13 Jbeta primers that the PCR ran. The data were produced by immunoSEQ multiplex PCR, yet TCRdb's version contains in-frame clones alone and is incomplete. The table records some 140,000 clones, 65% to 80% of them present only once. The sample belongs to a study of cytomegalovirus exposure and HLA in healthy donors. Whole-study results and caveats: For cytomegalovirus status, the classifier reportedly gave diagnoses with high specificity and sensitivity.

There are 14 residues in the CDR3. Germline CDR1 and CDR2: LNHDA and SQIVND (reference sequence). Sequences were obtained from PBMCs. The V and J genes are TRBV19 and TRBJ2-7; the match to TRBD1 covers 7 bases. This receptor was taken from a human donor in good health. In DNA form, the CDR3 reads TGTGCTAGTAGTTTAACAGGGGCCACTAGCGAGCAGTACTTC. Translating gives CASSLTGATSEQYF.